A selection of T cell receptor beta chains follows, all from one sample in a study of T-cell memory formation after mild COVID-19. One entry per CDR3 protein, called by TCRdb with MiXCR from the 5' RACE reads. The table shows around 47,000 distinct CDR3 sequences, with more than 9% occurring only once. Sequenced material: PBMCs or a T cell subset sorted from them (not recorded which). The receptors originated from an adult woman who had mild COVID-19 (a few samples of this study predate the infection). Cell type and time point are not known. The CDR3 runs from the conserved cysteine through the conserved F or W. A D gene is named only where the DNA matches it firmly. For some rows the clone size is stated as once, few or many, or as a class when expanded; others skip it.

v_call: TRBV27; j_call: TRBJ1-5; clone_size: -; d_call: -; cdr3_nt: TGTGCCAGCGCACAGGGCGCGGCCAGGCAGCCCCAGCATTTT; cdr3_aa: CASAQGAARQPQHF
v_call: TRBV5-1; j_call: TRBJ2-3; clone_size: -; d_call: TRBD2; cdr3_nt: TGCGCCAGCAGCTTTCAGACTAGCGGGAGTTCAGATACGCAGTATTTT; cdr3_aa: CASSFQTSGSSDTQYF
v_call: TRBV7-9; j_call: TRBJ1-5; clone_size: few; d_call: -; cdr3_nt: TGTGCCAGCAGCTTATATTCGAGCCAGGGACGTAATCAGCCCCAGCATTTT; cdr3_aa: CASSLYSSQGRNQPQHF
v_call: TRBV24-1; j_call: TRBJ1-5; clone_size: -; d_call: -; cdr3_nt: TGTGCCACCAGTGACTCCTCAGGGGTCAATATCAATCAGCCCCAGCATTTT; cdr3_aa: CATSDSSGVNINQPQHF
v_call: TRBV24-1; j_call: TRBJ1-2; clone_size: -; d_call: -; cdr3_nt: TGTGCCACCAGTGATTCCGGACTGTATGGCTACACCTTC; cdr3_aa: CATSDSGLYGYTF
v_call: TRBV7-2; j_call: TRBJ1-3; clone_size: -; d_call: TRBD1; cdr3_nt: TGTGCCAGCAGCCTGGACAGGGGGCAGGGAAACACCATATATTTT; cdr3_aa: CASSLDRGQGNTIYF
v_call: TRBV4-1; j_call: TRBJ1-4; clone_size: few; d_call: -; cdr3_nt: TGCGCCAGCAGCCAATCAAACAGGGAAAAACTGTTTTTT; cdr3_aa: CASSQSNREKLFF
v_call: TRBV29-1; j_call: TRBJ1-2; clone_size: -; d_call: -; cdr3_nt: TGCAGCGTTGAGGATAGTGACTATGGCTACACCTTC; cdr3_aa: CSVEDSDYGYTF
v_call: TRBV20-1; j_call: TRBJ2-5; clone_size: many; d_call: -; cdr3_nt: TGCAGTGCTAGAGATCCACAGCAAGAGACCCAGTACTTC; cdr3_aa: CSARDPQQETQYF
v_call: TRBV20-1; j_call: TRBJ1-5; clone_size: few; d_call: -; cdr3_nt: TGCAGTGCCTCAAGGCGGAATCAGCCCCAGCATTTT; cdr3_aa: CSASRRNQPQHF
v_call: TRBV7-3; j_call: TRBJ2-1; clone_size: -; d_call: -; cdr3_nt: TGTGCCAGCAGCTTATTGGCCCCCTACAATGAGCAGTTCTTC; cdr3_aa: CASSLLAPYNEQFF
v_call: TRBV7-9; j_call: TRBJ2-4; clone_size: -; d_call: -; cdr3_nt: TGTGCCAGCAGCTTAGTTTCTGGGGTCGACATTCAGTACTTC; cdr3_aa: CASSLVSGVDIQYF
v_call: TRBV29-1; j_call: TRBJ1-2; clone_size: medium-sized; d_call: -; cdr3_nt: TGCAGCGTTGAAGCAAGCCCCGTCGGCTACACCTTC; cdr3_aa: CSVEASPVGYTF
v_call: TRBV14; j_call: TRBJ1-1; clone_size: few; d_call: -; cdr3_nt: TGTGCCAGCAGCCCCGTCGTATCCACTGAAGCTTTCTTT; cdr3_aa: CASSPVVSTEAFF
v_call: TRBV12-3/TRBV12-4; j_call: TRBJ2-2; clone_size: few; d_call: TRBD1; cdr3_nt: TGTGCCAGCAGTCTCGGGACAGGGATGAACACCGGGGAGCTGTTTTTT; cdr3_aa: CASSLGTGMNTGELFF
v_call: TRBV7-2; j_call: TRBJ1-1; clone_size: few; d_call: -; cdr3_nt: TGTGCCAGCAGCTTCATACCAAGAGACGAGGCTTTCTTT; cdr3_aa: CASSFIPRDEAFF
v_call: TRBV5-1; j_call: TRBJ2-5; clone_size: few; d_call: TRBD2; cdr3_nt: TGCGCCAGCCGGGCTAGCGGGGGGTACCAAGAGACCCAGTACTTC; cdr3_aa: CASRASGGYQETQYF
v_call: TRBV3-1; j_call: TRBJ2-1; clone_size: -; d_call: -; cdr3_nt: TGTGCCAGCAGCCAAGAGTTCTTGAAGGGGCAGTTCTTC; cdr3_aa: CASSQEFLKGQFF
v_call: TRBV7-2; j_call: TRBJ2-7; clone_size: few; d_call: TRBD2; cdr3_nt: TGTGCCAGCAGCTTAAGGGTTAGCGGGGGGCACTCCTACGAGCAGTACTTC; cdr3_aa: CASSLRVSGGHSYEQYF
v_call: TRBV6-5; j_call: TRBJ2-1; clone_size: many; d_call: -; cdr3_nt: TGTGCCAGCAGCGACAGGGGTACTCTAGCGGTTTCCTACAATGAGCAGTTCTTC; cdr3_aa: CASSDRGTLAVSYNEQFF
v_call: TRBV20-1; j_call: TRBJ2-4; clone_size: many; d_call: -; cdr3_nt: TGCAGTGCCTCTAGGGCAGGGGGGACCAAAAACATTCAGTACTTC; cdr3_aa: CSASRAGGTKNIQYF
v_call: TRBV2; j_call: TRBJ1-4; clone_size: -; d_call: TRBD1; cdr3_nt: TGTGCCAGCAGTGAACTCCCCTACAGGGGGCGGGCTGAAAAACTGTTTTTT; cdr3_aa: CASSELPYRGRAEKLFF
v_call: TRBV29-1; j_call: TRBJ1-2; clone_size: few; d_call: -; cdr3_nt: TGCAGCGTTGAAGTTTCGGCAAGATATGGCTACACCTTC; cdr3_aa: CSVEVSARYGYTF
v_call: TRBV6-6; j_call: TRBJ2-7; clone_size: many; d_call: TRBD2; cdr3_nt: TGTGCCAGCAGTCCACCGGGACTAGCGCCCCTCGAGCAGTACTTC; cdr3_aa: CASSPPGLAPLEQYF
v_call: TRBV6-4; j_call: TRBJ2-3; clone_size: -; d_call: TRBD1; cdr3_nt: TGTGCCAGCACCTCTCTTCCGGGACAGGGGGCAGTTCTCGATGGAGATACGCAGTATTTT; cdr3_aa: CASTSLPGQGAVLDGDTQYF
v_call: TRBV7-3; j_call: TRBJ1-2; clone_size: few; d_call: -; cdr3_nt: TGTGCCAGCAGCTTATCGGCAGGGGACGACTATTTCTATGGCTACACCTTC; cdr3_aa: CASSLSAGDDYFYGYTF
v_call: TRBV12-3/TRBV12-4; j_call: TRBJ1-2; clone_size: many; d_call: -; cdr3_nt: TGTGCCAGCAGTTTATCTAATGAGGGGATAGGTGGCTACACCTTC; cdr3_aa: CASSLSNEGIGGYTF
v_call: TRBV20-1; j_call: TRBJ1-2; clone_size: many; d_call: -; cdr3_nt: TGCAGTGCTAGAGCTAACTATGGCTACACCTTC; cdr3_aa: CSARANYGYTF
v_call: TRBV20-1; j_call: TRBJ2-1; clone_size: few; d_call: -; cdr3_nt: TGCAGTGCTAGGGATAAAAAGGGCAGCTCCTACAATGAGCAGTTCTTC; cdr3_aa: CSARDKKGSSYNEQFF
v_call: TRBV12-3/TRBV12-4; j_call: TRBJ1-2; clone_size: many; d_call: -; cdr3_nt: TGTGCCAGCAGTTCGACAAACTATGGCTACACCTTC; cdr3_aa: CASSSTNYGYTF
v_call: TRBV6-2/TRBV6-3; j_call: TRBJ2-1; clone_size: -; d_call: -; cdr3_nt: TGTGCCAGCTTCGAAGCGTTTCAAAATGAGCAGTTCTTC; cdr3_aa: CASFEAFQNEQFF
v_call: TRBV18; j_call: TRBJ1-1; clone_size: -; d_call: -; cdr3_nt: TGTGCCAGCTCACCGGGAAGGGCCGAAGCTTTATTT; cdr3_aa: CASSPGRAEALF
v_call: TRBV5-1; j_call: TRBJ2-5; clone_size: -; d_call: -; cdr3_nt: TGCGCCAGCAGCTTGCGGGGGAAAGGGGCCCAGGAGGAGACCCAGTACTTC; cdr3_aa: CASSLRGKGAQEETQYF
v_call: TRBV7-2; j_call: TRBJ2-3; clone_size: few; d_call: -; cdr3_nt: TGTGCCAGCAGCTCGCCGGGACGGGCTGCTGATACGCAGTATTTT; cdr3_aa: CASSSPGRAADTQYF
v_call: TRBV20-1; j_call: TRBJ2-7; clone_size: few; d_call: -; cdr3_nt: TGCAGTGCTAGAGACCGATCGCGGACGGGTCGCGGGCTCGAGCAGTACTTC; cdr3_aa: CSARDRSRTGRGLEQYF
v_call: TRBV6-1; j_call: TRBJ1-5; clone_size: -; d_call: -; cdr3_nt: TGTGCCAGCAGGAAGACAGCCGTATTAAGCAATCAGCCCCAGCATTTT; cdr3_aa: CASRKTAVLSNQPQHF
v_call: TRBV7-8; j_call: TRBJ1-6; clone_size: few; d_call: -; cdr3_nt: TGTGCCAGCAGCCTCCAAATTGGGGCCTCGAATTCACCCCTCCACTTT; cdr3_aa: CASSLQIGASNSPLHF
v_call: TRBV7-8; j_call: TRBJ2-1; clone_size: many; d_call: TRBD1; cdr3_nt: TGTGCCAGCAGCTTTATCGGACAGGGCAACAATGAGCAGTTCTTC; cdr3_aa: CASSFIGQGNNEQFF
v_call: TRBV18; j_call: TRBJ2-1; clone_size: few; d_call: -; cdr3_nt: TGTGCCAGCTCACCCTCGAGGGACAATGAGCAGTTCTTC; cdr3_aa: CASSPSRDNEQFF
v_call: TRBV10-3; j_call: TRBJ2-7; clone_size: -; d_call: TRBD1; cdr3_nt: TGTGCCATCAGGAACCGGGACAGACAGTACTACGAGCAGTACTTC; cdr3_aa: CAIRNRDRQYYEQYF
v_call: TRBV11-2; j_call: TRBJ2-6; clone_size: few; d_call: -; cdr3_nt: TGTGCCAGCAGCTTAAATATAGGGGCCTCCTCTGGGGCCAACGTCCTGACTTTC; cdr3_aa: CASSLNIGASSGANVLTF
v_call: TRBV7-6; j_call: TRBJ2-1; clone_size: -; d_call: -; cdr3_nt: TGTGCCAGCAGCCTCGCGATTGGGGACTCAGCCGAGCAGTTCTTC; cdr3_aa: CASSLAIGDSAEQFF